What follows describes a single T cell receptor beta chain. This specimen belongs to a study of technical replicates of blood from a handful of donors. Per the germline V gene, CDR1 is SEHNR and CDR2 is FQNEAQ (reference sequence). V shed 1 base and J 6 bases; nucleotides not matched to a gene: 7. The CDR3 is made up of 15 amino acids. The protocol was immunoSEQ multiplex PCR, while the TCRdb copy is restricted to in-frame clones and leaves out a portion. The table records tens of thousands of clones, roughly 96% of them present only once. The specimen sequenced was T cells isolated from PBMCs. The rearrangement joins TRBV7-9 to TRBJ2-3; TRBD2 aligns across 7 bases. This receptor was taken from a human donor in good health. CDR3 region: CASSLEAGVLDTQYF. In DNA form, the CDR3 reads TGTGCCAGCAGCTTAGAGGCGGGAGTCTTGGATACGCAGTATTTT.